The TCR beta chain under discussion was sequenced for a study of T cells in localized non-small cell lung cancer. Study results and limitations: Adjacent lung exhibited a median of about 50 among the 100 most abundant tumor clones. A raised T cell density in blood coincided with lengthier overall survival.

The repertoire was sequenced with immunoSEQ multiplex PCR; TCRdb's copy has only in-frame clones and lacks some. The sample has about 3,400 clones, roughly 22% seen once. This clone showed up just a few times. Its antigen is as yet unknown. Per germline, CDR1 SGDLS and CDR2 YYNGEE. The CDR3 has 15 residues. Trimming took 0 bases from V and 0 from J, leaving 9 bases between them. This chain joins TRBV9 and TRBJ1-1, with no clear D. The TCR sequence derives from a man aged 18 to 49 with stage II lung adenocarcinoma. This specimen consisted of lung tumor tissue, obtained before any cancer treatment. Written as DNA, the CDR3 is TGTGCCAGCAGCGTAGGTGGGAATATGAACACTGAAGCTTTCTTT. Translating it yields CASSVGGNMNTEAFF. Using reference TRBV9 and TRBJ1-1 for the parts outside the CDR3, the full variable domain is DSGVTQTPKHLITATGQRVTLRCSPRSGDLSVYWYQQSLDQGLQFLIQYYNGEERAKGNILERFSAQQFPDLHSELNLSSLELGDSALYFCASSVGGNMNTEAFFGQGTRLTVV.